This TCR beta chain was identified in a study of STAT5B mutations in CD4+ large granular lymphocyte leukemia. Sequencing was at survey level. The assay was immunoSEQ multiplex PCR, and TCRdb's table has in-frame clones only and misses some. The data contain around 30,000 clones, about 85% of them singletons. To note about this clone: Its antigen is still unknown.

Study results and caveats: TRBV06-family usage was enriched in top patient clones (8/27) versus controls (2/35). Without putative leukemic clones, patient CD4-sorted repertoires remained more clonal than healthy CD4+ repertoires.

This CDR3 is built from 17 residues. With 0 bases clipped from V and 5 bases from J, the junction kept 5 bases outside the gene matches. Germline V lookup: CDR1 SGHTA, CDR2 FQGNSA. This clonotype originated in a human donor in good health. Sequenced: CD4+ T cells from blood buffy coats. V is TRBV7-2 and J is TRBJ2-5; 14 bases line up with TRBD2. The CDR3 reads CASSLAGLAGVRETQYF. The CDR3 region has the DNA TGTGCCAGCAGCTTAGCGGGACTAGCGGGAGTCCGGGAGACCCAGTACTTC.